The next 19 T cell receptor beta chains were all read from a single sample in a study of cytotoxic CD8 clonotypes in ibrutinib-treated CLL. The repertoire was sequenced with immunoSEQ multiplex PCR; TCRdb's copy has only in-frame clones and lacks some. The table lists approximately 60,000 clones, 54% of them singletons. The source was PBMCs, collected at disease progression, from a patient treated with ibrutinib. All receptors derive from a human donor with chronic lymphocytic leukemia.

CDR3 bases: TGTGCCAGCAGCCCCCCCGGCATGGCGGATACGCAGTATTTT. The encoded protein is CASSPPGMADTQYF. The rearrangement uses TRBV7-9 and TRBJ2-3; D not certain. V was trimmed by 5 bases and J by 6 bases, leaving 15 bases between them. The CDR3 totals 14 residues. CDR1 SEHNR and CDR2 FQNEAQ come from the germline V gene (reference sequence).

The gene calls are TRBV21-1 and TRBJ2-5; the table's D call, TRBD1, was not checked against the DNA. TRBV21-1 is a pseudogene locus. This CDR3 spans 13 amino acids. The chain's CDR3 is CASSNGQGETQYF. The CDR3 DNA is TGTGCCAGCAGCAACGGGCAGGGTGAGACCCAGTACTTC.

CDR3: CASSHPGTGHWEQYF. In DNA, the CDR3 is TGTGCCAGCAGCCACCCCGGGACAGGGCATTGGGAGCAGTACTTC. This chain links TRBV28 with TRBJ2-7; 9 bases are a match to TRBD1. CDR3 length: 15 amino acids. V lost 6 bases and J lost 7; bases outside the gene matches: 13. Germline-derived CDR1 and CDR2 are MDHEN and SYDVKM.

As DNA, the CDR3 is TGTGCCAGTACGGAGCAGAACTCCTACGAGCAGTACTTC. Encoded protein: CASTEQNSYEQYF. The gene calls are TRBV6-1 and TRBJ2-7, with D uncertain. V lost 9 bases and J lost 0, with 12 bases in between. The germline V gene encodes CDR1 MNHNS and CDR2 SASEGT. There are 13 residues in the CDR3.

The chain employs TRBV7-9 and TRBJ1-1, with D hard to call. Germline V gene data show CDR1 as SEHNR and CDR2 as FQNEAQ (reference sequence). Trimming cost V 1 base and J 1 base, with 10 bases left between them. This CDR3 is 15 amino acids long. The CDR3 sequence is CASSLVGTRNTEAFF. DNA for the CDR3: TGTGCCAGCAGCTTAGTGGGCACAAGGAACACTGAAGCTTTCTTT.

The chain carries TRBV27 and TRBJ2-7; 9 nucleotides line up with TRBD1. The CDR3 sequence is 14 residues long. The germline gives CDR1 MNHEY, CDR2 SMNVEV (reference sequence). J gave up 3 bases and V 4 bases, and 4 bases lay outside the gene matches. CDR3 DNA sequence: TGTGCCAGCAGTTGGACAGGGGAATACTACGAGCAGTACTTC. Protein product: CASSWTGEYYEQYF.

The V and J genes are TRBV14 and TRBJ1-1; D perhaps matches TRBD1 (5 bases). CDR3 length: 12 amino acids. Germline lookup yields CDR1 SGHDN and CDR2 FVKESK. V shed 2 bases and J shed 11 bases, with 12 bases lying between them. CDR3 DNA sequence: TGTGCCAGCAGCCAAAGGAGGGGAGGGGCTTTCTTT. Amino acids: CASSQRRGGAFF.

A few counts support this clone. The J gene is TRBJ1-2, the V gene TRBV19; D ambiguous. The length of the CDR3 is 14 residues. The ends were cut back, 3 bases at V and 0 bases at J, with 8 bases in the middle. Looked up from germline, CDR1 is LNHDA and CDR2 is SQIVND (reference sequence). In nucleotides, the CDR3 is TGTGCCAGTAGTATTCGGGCGGCTAACTATGGCTACACCTTC. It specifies CASSIRAANYGYTF.

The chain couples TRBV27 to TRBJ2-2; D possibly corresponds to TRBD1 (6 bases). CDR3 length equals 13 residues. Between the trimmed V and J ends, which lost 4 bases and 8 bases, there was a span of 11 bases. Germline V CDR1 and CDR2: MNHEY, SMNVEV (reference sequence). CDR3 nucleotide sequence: TGTGCCAGCAGTTCAGAACAGGGAGGGGAGCTGTTTTTT. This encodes CASSSEQGGELFF.

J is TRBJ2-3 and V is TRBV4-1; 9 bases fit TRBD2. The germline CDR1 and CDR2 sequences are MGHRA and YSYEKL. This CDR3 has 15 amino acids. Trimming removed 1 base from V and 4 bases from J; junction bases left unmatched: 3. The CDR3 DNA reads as TGCGCCAGCAGCCAAGCTAGCGGGGTCTCAGATACGCAGTATTTT. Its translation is CASSQASGVSDTQYF.

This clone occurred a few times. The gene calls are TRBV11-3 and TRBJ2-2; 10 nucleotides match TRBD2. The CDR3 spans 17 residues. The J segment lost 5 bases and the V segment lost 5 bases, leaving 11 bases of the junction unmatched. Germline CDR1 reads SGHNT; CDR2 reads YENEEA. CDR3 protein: CASSIDKTSGVTGELFF. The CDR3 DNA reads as TGTGCCAGCAGCATCGATAAAACTAGCGGGGTAACCGGGGAGCTGTTTTTT.

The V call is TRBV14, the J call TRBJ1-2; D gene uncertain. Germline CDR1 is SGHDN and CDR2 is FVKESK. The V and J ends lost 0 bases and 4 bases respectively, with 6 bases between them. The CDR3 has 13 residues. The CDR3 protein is CASSQEPFYGYTF. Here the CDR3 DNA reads TGTGCCAGCAGCCAAGAACCGTTCTATGGCTACACCTTC. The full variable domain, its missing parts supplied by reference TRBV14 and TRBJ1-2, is EAGVTQFPSHSVIEKGQTVTLRCDPISGHDNLYWYRRVMGKEIKFLLHFVKESKQDESGMPNNRFLAERTGGTYSTLKVQPAELEDSGVYFCASSQEPFYGYTFGSGTRLTVV.

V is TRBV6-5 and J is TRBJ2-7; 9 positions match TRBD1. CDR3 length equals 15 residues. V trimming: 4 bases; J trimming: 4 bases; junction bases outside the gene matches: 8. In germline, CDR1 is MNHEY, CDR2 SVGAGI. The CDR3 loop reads CASSSFPQGAYEQYF. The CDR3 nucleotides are TGTGCCAGCAGTTCCTTCCCACAGGGGGCGTACGAGCAGTACTTC.

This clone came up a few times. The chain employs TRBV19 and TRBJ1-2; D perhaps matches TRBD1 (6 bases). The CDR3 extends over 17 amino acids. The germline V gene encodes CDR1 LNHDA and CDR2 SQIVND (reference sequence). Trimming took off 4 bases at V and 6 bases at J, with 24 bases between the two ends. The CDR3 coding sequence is TGTGCCAGTAGTACCTCAACGTGGGCCACCGACAGGAATGGCTACACCTTC. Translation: CASSTSTWATDRNGYTF.

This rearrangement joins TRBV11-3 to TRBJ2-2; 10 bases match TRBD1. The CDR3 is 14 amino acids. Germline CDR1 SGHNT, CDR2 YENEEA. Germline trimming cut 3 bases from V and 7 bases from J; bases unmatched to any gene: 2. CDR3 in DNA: TGTGCCAGCAGCTTCGGACAGGGGGGCGGGGAGCTGTTTTTT. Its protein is CASSFGQGGGELFF. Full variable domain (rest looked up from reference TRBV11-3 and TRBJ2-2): EAGVVQSPRYKIIEKKQPVAFWCNPISGHNTLYWYLQNLGQGPELLIRYENEEAVDDSQLPKDRFSAERLKGVDSTLKIQPAELGDSAVYLCASSFGQGGGELFFGEGSRLTVL.

CDR3 nucleotide sequence: TGTGCCAGCAGTGAAGCGGCGGCTATGTATGGCTACACCTTC. This encodes CASSEAAAMYGYTF. The chain couples TRBV6-1 to TRBJ1-2; no firm D call. Germline V gene lookup returns CDR1 MNHNS and CDR2 SASEGT. Trimming left V 0 bases short and J 5 bases short, with 10 bases between. This CDR3 has 14 amino acids.

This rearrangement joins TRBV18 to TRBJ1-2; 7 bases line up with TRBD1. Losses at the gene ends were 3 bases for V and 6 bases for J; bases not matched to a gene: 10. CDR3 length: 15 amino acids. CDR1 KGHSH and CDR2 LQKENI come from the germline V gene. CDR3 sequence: CASSPSRSQGDGYTF. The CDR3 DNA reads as TGTGCCAGCTCACCCTCTAGAAGCCAGGGGGATGGCTACACCTTC.

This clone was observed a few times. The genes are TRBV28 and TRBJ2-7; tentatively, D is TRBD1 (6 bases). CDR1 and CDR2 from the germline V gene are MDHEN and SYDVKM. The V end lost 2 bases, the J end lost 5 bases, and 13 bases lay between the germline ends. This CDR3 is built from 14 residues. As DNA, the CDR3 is TGTGCCAGCAGTTTAGGAGACAGGTCCCACGAGCAGTACTTC. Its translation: CASSLGDRSHEQYF. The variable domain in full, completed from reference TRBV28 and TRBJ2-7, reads DVKVTQSSRYLVKRTGEKVFLECVQDMDHENMFWYRQDPGLGLRLIYFSYDVKMKEKGDIPEGYSVSREKKERFSLILESASTNQTSMYLCASSLGDRSHEQYFGPGTRLTVT.

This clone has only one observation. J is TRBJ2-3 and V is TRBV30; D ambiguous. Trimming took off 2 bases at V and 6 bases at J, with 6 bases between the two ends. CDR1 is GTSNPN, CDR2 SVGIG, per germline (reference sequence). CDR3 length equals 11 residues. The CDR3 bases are TGTGCCTGGAGTATGGCGGATACGCAGTATTTT. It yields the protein CAWSMADTQYF.